The 4 T cell receptor beta chains given below trace back to one sample, sequenced in a study of blood T cell repertoires in COVID-19. Sequenced by immunoSEQ multiplex PCR; TCRdb stores in-frame clones only, minus some. The table shows tens of thousands of clones, with over 75% occurring only once. The specimen was peripheral blood. The receptor source for this set is a woman older than 75 with acute or convalescent COVID-19.

V usage is TRBV5-1 and J usage is TRBJ2-3; D ambiguous. Germline CDR1 and CDR2: SGHRS and YFSETQ. V was pared by 4 bases and J by 2 bases, with 8 bases between. This CDR3 is built from 13 residues. The CDR3 nucleotides read TGCGCCAGCAGCGGCCTCACCACAGATACGCAGTATTTT. Translated, it gives CASSGLTTDTQYF. Full variable domain (rest looked up from reference TRBV5-1 and TRBJ2-3): KAGVTQTPRYLIKTRGQQVTLSCSPISGHRSVSWYQQTPGQGLQFLFEYFSETQRNKGNFPGRFSGRQFSNSRSEMNVSTLELGDSALYLCASSGLTTDTQYFGPGTRLTVL.

The chain employs TRBV10-2 and TRBJ2-7; the D gene is possibly TRBD2 (5 bases). The CDR3 consists of 14 residues. The V gene's germline CDR1 is WSHSY and CDR2 SAAADI. Trimming shortened V by 8 bases and J by 2 bases, and 16 bases separated the two germline ends. CDR3 coding DNA: TGCGCCAGCCTTAATCTAGGGAGACCCTACGAGCAGTACTTC. Amino acid sequence: CASLNLGRPYEQYF.

The chain has TRBV19 and TRBJ1-2; D remains unclear. This CDR3 spans 13 amino acids. V lost 5 bases and J lost 7, with 14 bases in between. Germline V gene lookup returns CDR1 LNHDA and CDR2 SQIVND (reference sequence). The CDR3 sequence: CASSPRDGAGYTF. For the CDR3, the DNA is TGTGCCAGTAGTCCCCGGGATGGTGCTGGCTACACCTTC. Drawing the rest from reference TRBV19 and TRBJ1-2, the complete variable domain is DGGITQSPKYLFRKEGQNVTLSCEQNLNHDAMYWYRQDPGQGLRLIYYSQIVNDFQKGDIAEGYSVSREKKESFPLTVTSAQKNPTAFYLCASSPRDGAGYTFGSGTRLTVV.

This chain joins TRBV4-3 and TRBJ1-2; D is possibly TRBD1 (5 bases). V dropped 0 bases and J dropped 4 bases, with 9 bases sitting between them. The germline CDR1 and CDR2 sequences are LGHNA and YSLEER. The CDR3 has 14 amino acids. The CDR3 protein is CASSQDLRVYGYTF. Here the CDR3 DNA reads TGCGCCAGCAGCCAAGATCTCAGGGTCTATGGCTACACCTTC.